This T cell receptor (beta chain) was profiled in a study of T cell responses to AZD1222 COVID-19 vaccine. The study's findings and limits: Donors skewed white British and female; clonal diversity was possibly underestimated. Spike-wide coverage was observed for vaccine-associated CD4 TCRs, with dominant responses at 160-218 and 743-854. Only after the peak T cell response were repertoires sampled.

Some clones are missing from TCRdb's copy, which holds only in-frame ones; the method was immunoSEQ multiplex PCR. The profile covers about 180,000 clones, with more than 80% appearing a single time and 2.6% taken by the ten largest. This clone was picked up a small number of times. Its specificity is not known. The specimen comprised peripheral blood, sampled on day 0 of AZD1222 vaccination. This receptor was identified in an adult in good health.

The CDR3 DNA follows: TGTGCCAGCAGCGTAGAAGGGACTAGCGGGAGAGGGGCAGATACGCAGTATTTT. Translation gives CASSVEGTSGRGADTQYF. V and J are TRBV9 and TRBJ2-3, with 14 positions matching TRBD2. Per germline, CDR1 SGDLS and CDR2 YYNGEE. V shed 0 bases, J shed 4 bases, and the junction held 7 bases outside the gene matches. This CDR3 contains 18 residues.